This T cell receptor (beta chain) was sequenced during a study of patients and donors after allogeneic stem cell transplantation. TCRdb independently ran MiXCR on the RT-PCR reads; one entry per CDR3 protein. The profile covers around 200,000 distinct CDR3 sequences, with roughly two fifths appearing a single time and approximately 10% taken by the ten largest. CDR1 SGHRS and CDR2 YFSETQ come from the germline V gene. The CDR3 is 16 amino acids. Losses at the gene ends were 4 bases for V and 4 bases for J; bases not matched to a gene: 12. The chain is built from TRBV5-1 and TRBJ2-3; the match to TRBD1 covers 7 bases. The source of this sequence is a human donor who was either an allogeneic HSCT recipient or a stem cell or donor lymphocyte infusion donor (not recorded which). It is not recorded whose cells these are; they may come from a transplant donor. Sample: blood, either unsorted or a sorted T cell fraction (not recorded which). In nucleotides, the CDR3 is TGCGCCAGCAGCCTCACCCTAGGGGGCTTTGCAGATACGCAGTATTTT. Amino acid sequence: CASSLTLGGFADTQYF.